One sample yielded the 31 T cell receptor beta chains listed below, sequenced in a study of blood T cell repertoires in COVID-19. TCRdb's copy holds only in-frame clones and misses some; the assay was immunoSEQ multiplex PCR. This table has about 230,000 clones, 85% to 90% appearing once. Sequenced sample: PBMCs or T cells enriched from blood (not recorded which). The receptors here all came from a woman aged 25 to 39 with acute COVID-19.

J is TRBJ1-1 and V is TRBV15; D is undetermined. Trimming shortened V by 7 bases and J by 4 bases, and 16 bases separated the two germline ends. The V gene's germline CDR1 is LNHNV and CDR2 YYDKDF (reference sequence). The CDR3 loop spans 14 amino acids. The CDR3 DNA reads TGTGCCACCACCGGAGGGTTCCGGGGCACTGAAGCTTTCTTT. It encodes CATTGGFRGTEAFF.

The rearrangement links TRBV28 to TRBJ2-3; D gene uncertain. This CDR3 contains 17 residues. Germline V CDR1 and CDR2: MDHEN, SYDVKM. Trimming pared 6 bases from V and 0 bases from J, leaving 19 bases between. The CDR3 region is CASSSSMTTSSTDTQYF. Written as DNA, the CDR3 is TGTGCCAGCAGCTCATCTATGACAACTTCTAGCACAGATACGCAGTATTTT. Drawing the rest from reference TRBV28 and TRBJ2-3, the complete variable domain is DVKVTQSSRYLVKRTGEKVFLECVQDMDHENMFWYRQDPGLGLRLIYFSYDVKMKEKGDIPEGYSVSREKKERFSLILESASTNQTSMYLCASSSSMTTSSTDTQYFGPGTRLTVL.

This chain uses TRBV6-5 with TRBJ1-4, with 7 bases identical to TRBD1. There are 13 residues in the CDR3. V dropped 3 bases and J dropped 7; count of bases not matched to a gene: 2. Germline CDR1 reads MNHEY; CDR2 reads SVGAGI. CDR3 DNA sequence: TGTGCCAGCAGTTATCAGGGGGGTGAAAAACTGTTTTTT. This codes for CASSYQGGEKLFF.

CDR3 nucleotides: TGTGCCAGCTGCCGGGACAGTAACTATGGCTACACCTTC. Translated, it gives CASCRDSNYGYTF. The genes are TRBV6-5 and TRBJ1-2; TRBD1 matches 7 bases. CDR1 and CDR2 from the germline V gene are MNHEY and SVGAGI. V dropped 8 bases and J dropped 1; count of bases not matched to a gene: 4. This CDR3 has 13 amino acids.

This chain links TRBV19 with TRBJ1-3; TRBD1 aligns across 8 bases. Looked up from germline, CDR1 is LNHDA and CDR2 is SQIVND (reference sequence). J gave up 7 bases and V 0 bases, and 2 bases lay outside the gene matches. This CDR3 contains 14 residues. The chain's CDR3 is CASSIDRQGNTIYF. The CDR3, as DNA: TGTGCCAGTAGTATAGATCGACAGGGGAACACCATATATTTT.

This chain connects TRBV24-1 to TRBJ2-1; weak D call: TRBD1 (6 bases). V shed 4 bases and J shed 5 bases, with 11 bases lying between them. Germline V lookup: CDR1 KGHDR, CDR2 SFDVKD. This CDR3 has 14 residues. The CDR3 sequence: CATSEGGQHNEQFF. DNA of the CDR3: TGTGCCACCAGTGAAGGGGGACAACACAATGAGCAGTTCTTC.

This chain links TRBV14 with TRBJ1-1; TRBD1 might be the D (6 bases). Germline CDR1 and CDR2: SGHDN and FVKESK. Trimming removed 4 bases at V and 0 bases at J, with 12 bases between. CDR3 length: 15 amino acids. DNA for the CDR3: TGTGCCAGCAGCCTAGGGGGGGCGTTGAACACTGAAGCTTTCTTT. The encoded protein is CASSLGGALNTEAFF.

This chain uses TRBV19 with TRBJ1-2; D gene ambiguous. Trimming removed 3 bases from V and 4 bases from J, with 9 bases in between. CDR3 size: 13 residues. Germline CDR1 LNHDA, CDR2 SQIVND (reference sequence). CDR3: CASSIGGGYGYTF. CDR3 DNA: TGTGCCAGTAGTATCGGAGGCGGCTATGGCTACACCTTC. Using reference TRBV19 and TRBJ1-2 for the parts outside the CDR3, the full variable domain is DGGITQSPKYLFRKEGQNVTLSCEQNLNHDAMYWYRQDPGQGLRLIYYSQIVNDFQKGDIAEGYSVSREKKESFPLTVTSAQKNPTAFYLCASSIGGGYGYTFGSGTRLTVV.

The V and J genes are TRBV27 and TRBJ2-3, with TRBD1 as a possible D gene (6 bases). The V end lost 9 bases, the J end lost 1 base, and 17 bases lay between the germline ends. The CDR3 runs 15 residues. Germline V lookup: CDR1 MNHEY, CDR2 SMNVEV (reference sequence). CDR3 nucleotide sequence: TGTGCCAGGGACGGGACATGGGGATGCACAGATACGCAGTATTTT. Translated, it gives CARDGTWGCTDTQYF.

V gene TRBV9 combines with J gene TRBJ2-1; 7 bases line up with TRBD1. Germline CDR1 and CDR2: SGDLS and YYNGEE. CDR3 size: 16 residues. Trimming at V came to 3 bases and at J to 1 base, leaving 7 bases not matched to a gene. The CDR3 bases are TGTGCCAGCAGCGGACGGGACAGATGGTCCTACAATGAGCAGTTCTTC. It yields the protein CASSGRDRWSYNEQFF.

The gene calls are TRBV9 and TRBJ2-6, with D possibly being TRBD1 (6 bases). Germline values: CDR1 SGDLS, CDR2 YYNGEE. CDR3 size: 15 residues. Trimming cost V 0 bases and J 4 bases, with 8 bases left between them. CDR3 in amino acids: CASSVDRVGANVLTF. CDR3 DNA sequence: TGTGCCAGCAGCGTAGACAGGGTCGGGGCCAACGTCCTGACTTTC.

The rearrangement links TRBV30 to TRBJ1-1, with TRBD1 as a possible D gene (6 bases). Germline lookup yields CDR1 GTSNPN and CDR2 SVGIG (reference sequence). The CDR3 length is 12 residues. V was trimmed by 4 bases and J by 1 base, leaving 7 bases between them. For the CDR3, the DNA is TGTGCCTGGAACAGGGAGAACACTGAAGCTTTCTTT. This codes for CAWNRENTEAFF.

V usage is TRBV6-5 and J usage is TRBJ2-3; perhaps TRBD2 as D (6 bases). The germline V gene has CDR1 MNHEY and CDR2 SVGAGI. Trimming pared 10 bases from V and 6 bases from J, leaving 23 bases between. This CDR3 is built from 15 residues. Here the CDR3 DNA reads TGTGCCACCCTCACGCCCGGTGCGGGGCGGGATACGCAGTATTTT. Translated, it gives CATLTPGAGRDTQYF.

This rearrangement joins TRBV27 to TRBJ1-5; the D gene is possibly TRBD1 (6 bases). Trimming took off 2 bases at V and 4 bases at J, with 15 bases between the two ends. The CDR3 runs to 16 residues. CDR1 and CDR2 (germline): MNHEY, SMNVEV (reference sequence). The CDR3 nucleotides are TGTGCCAGCAGTTTAGGCCCGACAGGTGGAAATCAGCCCCAGCATTTT. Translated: CASSLGPTGGNQPQHF.

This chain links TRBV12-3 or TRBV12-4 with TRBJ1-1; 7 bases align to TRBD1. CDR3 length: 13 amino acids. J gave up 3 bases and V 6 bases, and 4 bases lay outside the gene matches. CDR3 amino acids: CASRLQGYTEAFF. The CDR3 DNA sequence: TGTGCCAGCAGACTACAGGGGTACACTGAAGCTTTCTTT.

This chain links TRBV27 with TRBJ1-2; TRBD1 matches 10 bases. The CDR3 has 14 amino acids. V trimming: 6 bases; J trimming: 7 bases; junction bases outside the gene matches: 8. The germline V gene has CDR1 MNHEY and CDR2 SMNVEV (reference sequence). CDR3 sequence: CASRPRQGAGGYTF. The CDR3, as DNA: TGTGCCAGCAGACCAAGACAGGGGGCAGGTGGCTACACCTTC.

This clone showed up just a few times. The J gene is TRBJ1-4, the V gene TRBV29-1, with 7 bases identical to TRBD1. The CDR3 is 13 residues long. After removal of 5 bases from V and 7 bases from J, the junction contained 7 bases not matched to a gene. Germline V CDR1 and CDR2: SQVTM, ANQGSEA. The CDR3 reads CSVRGGQGEKLFF. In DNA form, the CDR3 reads TGCAGCGTTCGAGGGGGCCAGGGTGAAAAACTGTTTTTT.

For the CDR3, the DNA is TGTGCCAGCAGCCCGTGGGACAGGGGGTCTTTCACTGAAGCTTTCTTT. Translating it yields CASSPWDRGSFTEAFF. The gene calls are TRBV3-1 (or the pseudogene TRBV3-2) and TRBJ1-1; 11 bases match TRBD1. Losses at the gene ends were 4 bases for V and 4 bases for J; bases not matched to a gene: 8. CDR1 and CDR2 from the germline V gene are LGHDT and YNNKEL (reference sequence). This CDR3 has 16 amino acids.

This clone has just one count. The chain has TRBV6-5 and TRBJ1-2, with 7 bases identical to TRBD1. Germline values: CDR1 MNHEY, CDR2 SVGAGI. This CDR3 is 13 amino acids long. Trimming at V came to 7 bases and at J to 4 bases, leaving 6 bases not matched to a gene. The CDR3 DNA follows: TGTGCCAGCACCCCAGGGACAGCCTATGGCTACACCTTC. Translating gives CASTPGTAYGYTF.

CDR3 in DNA: TGCGCCAGCAGCTTGGCAGGGATCTACGAGCAGTACTTC. It codes for CASSLAGIYEQYF. The J gene is TRBJ2-7, the V gene TRBV5-1; D perhaps matches TRBD1 (5 bases). The CDR3 runs to 13 residues. The V and J ends lost 0 bases and 3 bases respectively, with 7 bases between them. Germline V CDR1 and CDR2: SGHRS, YFSETQ.

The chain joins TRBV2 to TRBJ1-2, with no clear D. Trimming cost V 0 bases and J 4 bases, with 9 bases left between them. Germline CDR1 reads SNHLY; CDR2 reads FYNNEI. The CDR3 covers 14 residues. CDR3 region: CASSEAPNGYGYTF. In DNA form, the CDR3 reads TGTGCCAGCAGTGAAGCGCCCAACGGCTATGGCTACACCTTC.

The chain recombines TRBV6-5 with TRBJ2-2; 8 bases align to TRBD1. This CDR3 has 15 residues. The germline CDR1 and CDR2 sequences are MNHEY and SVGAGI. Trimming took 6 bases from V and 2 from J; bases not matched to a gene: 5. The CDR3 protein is CASSVDRVNTGELFF. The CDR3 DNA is TGTGCCAGCAGCGTGGACAGGGTAAACACCGGGGAGCTGTTTTTT.

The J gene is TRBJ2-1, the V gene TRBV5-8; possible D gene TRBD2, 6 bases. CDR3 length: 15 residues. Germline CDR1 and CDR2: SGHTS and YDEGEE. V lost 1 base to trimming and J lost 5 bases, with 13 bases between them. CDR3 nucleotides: TGTGCCAGCAGCTTGTACGCGGCGGGGAACAATGAGCAGTTCTTC. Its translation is CASSLYAAGNNEQFF.

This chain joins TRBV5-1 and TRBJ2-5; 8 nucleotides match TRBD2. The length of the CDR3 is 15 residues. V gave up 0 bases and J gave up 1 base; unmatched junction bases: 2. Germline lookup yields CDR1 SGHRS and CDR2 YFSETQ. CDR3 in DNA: TGCGCCAGCAGCTTGGAGCGGGGGATCCAAGAGACCCAGTACTTC. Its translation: CASSLERGIQETQYF.

In DNA form, the CDR3 reads TGCGCCAGCGCAGGTTCGCGCGAGCAGTACTTC. Translated, it gives CASAGSREQYF. J is TRBJ2-7 and V is TRBV5-1, with D uncertain. The CDR3 runs 11 residues. Trimming removed 7 bases from V and 6 bases from J, with 11 bases in between. In germline, CDR1 is SGHRS, CDR2 YFSETQ.

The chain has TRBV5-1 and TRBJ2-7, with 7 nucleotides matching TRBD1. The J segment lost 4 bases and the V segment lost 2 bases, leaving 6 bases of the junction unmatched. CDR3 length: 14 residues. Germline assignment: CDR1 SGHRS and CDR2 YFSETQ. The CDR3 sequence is CASSLRQGAYEQYF. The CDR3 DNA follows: TGCGCCAGCAGCTTACGACAGGGAGCTTACGAGCAGTACTTC.

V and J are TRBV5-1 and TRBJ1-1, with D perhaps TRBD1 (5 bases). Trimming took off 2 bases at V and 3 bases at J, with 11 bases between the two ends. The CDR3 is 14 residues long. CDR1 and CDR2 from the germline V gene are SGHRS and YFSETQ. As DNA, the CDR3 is TGCGCCAGCAGCTTCGCCGCGGGGGACACTGAAGCTTTCTTT. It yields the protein CASSFAAGDTEAFF.

The CDR3 here is CASSLQQGAPYEQYF. The CDR3 DNA is TGCGCCAGCAGCTTACAGCAGGGGGCACCCTACGAGCAGTACTTC. V usage is TRBV4-1 and J usage is TRBJ2-7; 8 positions match TRBD1. Germline V gene sequence: CDR1 MGHRA, CDR2 YSYEKL. Germline trimming cut 5 bases from V and 2 bases from J; bases unmatched to any gene: 8. The CDR3 has 15 amino acids.

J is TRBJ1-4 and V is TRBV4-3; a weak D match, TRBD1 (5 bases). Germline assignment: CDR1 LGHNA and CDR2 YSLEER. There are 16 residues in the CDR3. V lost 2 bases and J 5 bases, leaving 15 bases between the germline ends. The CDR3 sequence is CASSQTRQIRNEKLFF. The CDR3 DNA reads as TGCGCCAGCAGCCAAACCCGACAGATCAGGAATGAAAAACTGTTTTTT.

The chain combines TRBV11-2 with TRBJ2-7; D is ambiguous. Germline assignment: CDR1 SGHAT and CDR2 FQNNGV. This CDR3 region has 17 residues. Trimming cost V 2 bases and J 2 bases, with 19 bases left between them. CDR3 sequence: CASSLYLRQVPAYEQYF. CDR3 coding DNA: TGTGCCAGCAGCTTATATCTACGGCAGGTTCCCGCCTACGAGCAGTACTTC.

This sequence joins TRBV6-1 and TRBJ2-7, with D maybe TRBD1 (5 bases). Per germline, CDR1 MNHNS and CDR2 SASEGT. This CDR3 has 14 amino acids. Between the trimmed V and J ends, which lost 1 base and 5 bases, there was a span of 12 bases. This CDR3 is CASSEGREKDEQYF. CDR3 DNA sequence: TGTGCCAGCAGTGAAGGCAGGGAAAAGGACGAGCAGTACTTC.